This TCR beta chain was profiled in a study of cytomegalovirus exposure and HLA in healthy donors. Study at large: The approximately 120 validation repertoires were reported in a later analysis to have been generated on the same platform as the approximately 600 first-cohort repertoires. Study outcomes and limitations: Both high specificity and high sensitivity reportedly marked the classifier's diagnosis of cytomegalovirus status. There were some public TCRs occurring in many donors, but most TCR sequences were rare. Specific recognition of CMV antigens was confirmed in vitro for a few chains (all CMV-associated).

Points on this clone: The target antigen is unknown.

Germline V gives CDR1 SGHTA, CDR2 FQGNSA. Deletions cut 3 bases from V and 5 bases from J, with 11 bases between. The CDR3 contains 13 residues. Sequencing was performed with immunoSEQ multiplex PCR; in TCRdb, only in-frame clones are kept and a portion is missing. The sample contains about 180,000 clones, approximately 89% of which appear only once. The material sequenced was PBMCs. This chain joins TRBV7-2 and TRBJ2-7; possible D gene TRBD1, 5 bases. The sequence came from a man younger than 30 in good health and CMV-seropositive. CDR3 loop: CASSFLQGHEQYF. The CDR3 nucleotides read TGTGCCAGCAGCTTTCTCCAGGGTCACGAGCAGTACTTC.